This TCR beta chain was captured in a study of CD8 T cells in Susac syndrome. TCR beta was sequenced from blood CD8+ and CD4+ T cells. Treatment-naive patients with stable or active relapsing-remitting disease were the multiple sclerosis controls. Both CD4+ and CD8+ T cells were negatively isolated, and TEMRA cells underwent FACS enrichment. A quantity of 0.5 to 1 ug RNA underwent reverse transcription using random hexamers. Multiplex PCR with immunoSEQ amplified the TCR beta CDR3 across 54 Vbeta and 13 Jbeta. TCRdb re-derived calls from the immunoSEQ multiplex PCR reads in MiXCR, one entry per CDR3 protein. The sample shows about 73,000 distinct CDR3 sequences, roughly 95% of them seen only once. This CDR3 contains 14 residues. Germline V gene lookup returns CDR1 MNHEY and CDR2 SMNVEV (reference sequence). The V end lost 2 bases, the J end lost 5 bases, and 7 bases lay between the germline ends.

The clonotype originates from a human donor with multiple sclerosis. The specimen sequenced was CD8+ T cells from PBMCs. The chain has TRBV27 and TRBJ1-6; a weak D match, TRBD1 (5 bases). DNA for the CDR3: TGTGCCAGCAGTTTAGGGGGTGATAATTCACCCCTCCACTTT. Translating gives CASSLGGDNSPLHF.